Given below is one TCR beta chain in context. The antigen is unknown. Method: immunoSEQ multiplex PCR; TCRdb's copy keeps in-frame clones and lacks some. The profile shows roughly 78,000 clones, nearly 85% of them singletons. The sample is drawn from a study of T cell responses to AZD1222 COVID-19 vaccine. The study's findings and limits: After two AZD1222 doses, spike-specific TCR breadth and depth rose versus day 0.

Germline V CDR1 and CDR2: LGHNT, FRNRAP. The V end lost 5 bases, the J end lost 4 bases, and 14 bases lay between the germline ends. The CDR3 has 14 amino acids. The sample here was peripheral blood, taken on day 0 of AZD1222 vaccination. The chain employs TRBV12-5 and TRBJ1-2, with TRBD1 as a possible D gene (5 bases). This TCR was recovered from an adult in good health. The CDR3 loop is CASGLLGASYGYTF. Here the CDR3 DNA reads TGTGCTAGTGGTCTACTTGGGGCTTCCTATGGCTACACCTTC.